Each of the 7 T cell receptor beta chains below was sequenced from the same sample in a study of Graves' ophthalmopathy and Graves' hyperthyroidism. RNA served as the template for amplifying TCR beta CDR3 regions. An opening RT-PCR round employed HTBI primers and preceded a second-round multiplex PCR. Each CDR3 protein is one row after TCRdb ran MiXCR on the multiplex PCR reads. The sample comprises over 500,000 distinct CDR3 sequences, 22% of which are singletons, and approximately 7.7% rests with the top ten. Sequencing was carried out using peripheral blood. The receptors were sampled from a woman aged 18 to 35 with stable Graves' hyperthyroidism. Some clones in this sample may be carry-over from other donors' samples.

The chain employs TRBV6-1 and TRBJ1-5; D is possibly TRBD1 (5 bases). The V and J ends lost 3 bases and 1 base respectively, with 10 bases between them. The CDR3 has 15 amino acids. Germline V lookup: CDR1 MNHNS, CDR2 SASEGT. CDR3 DNA: TGTGCCAGCAGTGATTTCCAGGGCAGCAATCAGCCCCAGCATTTT. Its translation is CASSDFQGSNQPQHF.

This clonotype was counted many times. The chain has TRBV11-3 and TRBJ2-5; the match to TRBD1 covers 10 bases. Germline CDR1 SGHNT, CDR2 YENEEA. This CDR3 has 14 residues. The V segment lost 5 bases and the J segment 7 bases; nucleotides outside the gene matches: 7. DNA for the CDR3: TGTGCCAGCAGCATCGACAGGGGGCGCGGGACCCAGTACTTC. This translates into CASSIDRGRGTQYF.

This clonotype has just a few counts. This chain joins TRBV2 and TRBJ1-5; D might be TRBD1 (6 bases). This CDR3 spans 16 amino acids. Trimming stripped 4 bases from V and 2 bases from J, with 15 bases between. The germline V gene has CDR1 SNHLY and CDR2 FYNNEI. CDR3 sequence: CASSVRGARGNQPQHF. The DNA for the CDR3 is TGTGCCAGCAGTGTACGGGGGGCGCGTGGCAATCAGCCCCAGCATTTT.

This clonotype is a singleton in its sample. The chain is built from TRBV28 and TRBJ1-1; a possible D gene is TRBD1 (5 bases). The CDR3 runs to 17 residues. The germline V gene encodes CDR1 MDHEN and CDR2 SYDVKM. V was pared by 6 bases and J by 5 bases, with 25 bases between. CDR3 sequence reads: CASRTTVGQGRRTEAFF. CDR3 bases: TGTGCCAGCAGAACCACCGTGGGGCAGGGAAGGCGAACTGAAGCTTTCTTT. The variable domain in full, with the rest retrieved from reference TRBV28 and TRBJ1-1, is DVKVTQSSRYLVKRTGEKVFLECVQDMDHENMFWYRQDPGLGLRLIYFSYDVKMKEKGDIPEGYSVSREKKERFSLILESASTNQTSMYLCASRTTVGQGRRTEAFFGQGTRLTVV.

At least ten counts were recorded for this clonotype. The chain has TRBV7-3 and TRBJ2-2; 9 bases map to TRBD1. CDR1 is SGHTA, CDR2 FQGTGA, per germline. The length of the CDR3 is 14 residues. Losses at the gene ends were 11 bases for V and 5 bases for J; bases not matched to a gene: 9. As DNA, the CDR3 is TGTGCCTCACAACAGGGGGCCAGGACCGGGGAGCTGTTTTTT. It yields the protein CASQQGARTGELFF. The variable domain in full, completed from reference TRBV7-3 and TRBJ2-2, reads GAGVSQTPSNKVTEKGKYVELRCDPISGHTALYWYRQSLGQGPEFLIYFQGTGAADDSGLPNDRFFAVRPEGSVSTLKIQRTERGDSAVYLCASQQGARTGELFFGEGSRLTVL.

This chain joins TRBV7-2 and TRBJ2-5; D is perhaps TRBD1 (6 bases). Looked up from germline, CDR1 is SGHTA and CDR2 is FQGNSA. V lost 1 base to trimming and J lost 4 bases, with 10 bases between them. The CDR3 is 14 residues long. The CDR3 region is CASSLDRAGETQYF. In nucleotides, the CDR3 is TGTGCCAGCAGCTTAGACAGGGCGGGAGAGACCCAGTACTTC.

The V gene is TRBV12-3 or TRBV12-4, the J gene TRBJ2-2; 8 bases fit TRBD1. The CDR3 spans 15 residues. V gave up 6 bases and J gave up 4 bases; unmatched junction bases: 7. CDR3 region: CASRKGQVPTGELFF. The CDR3 DNA reads TGTGCCAGCAGAAAGGGACAGGTCCCCACCGGGGAGCTGTTTTTT.